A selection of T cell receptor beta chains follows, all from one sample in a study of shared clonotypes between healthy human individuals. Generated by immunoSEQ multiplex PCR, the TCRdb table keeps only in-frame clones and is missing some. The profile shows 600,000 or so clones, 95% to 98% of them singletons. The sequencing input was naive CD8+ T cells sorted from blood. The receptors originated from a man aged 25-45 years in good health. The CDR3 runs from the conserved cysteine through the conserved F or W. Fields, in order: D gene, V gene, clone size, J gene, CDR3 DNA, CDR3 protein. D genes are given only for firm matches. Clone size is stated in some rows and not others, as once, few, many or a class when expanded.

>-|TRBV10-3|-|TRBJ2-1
TGTGCCATCCCCCAGGGAGCGGAAGGGGGCAATGAGCAGTTCTTC
CAIPQGAEGGNEQFF
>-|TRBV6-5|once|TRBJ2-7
TGTGCCAGCATTGGCGGAGCCTACGAGCAGTACTTC
CASIGGAYEQYF
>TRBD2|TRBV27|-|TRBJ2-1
TGTGCCAGCAGTTTACACCCCCCCCTAGCGGGCTCCTACAATGAGCAGTTCTTC
CASSLHPPLAGSYNEQFF
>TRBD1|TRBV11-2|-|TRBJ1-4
TGTGCCAGCAGCTTAGTCCCGACGACAGGGCCGGGTGAAAAACTGTTTTTT
CASSLVPTTGPGEKLFF
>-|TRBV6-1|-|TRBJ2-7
TGTGCCAGCAGGGGGACCCTAATCCACGAGCAGTACTTC
CASRGTLIHEQYF
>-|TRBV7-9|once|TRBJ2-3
TGTGCCAGCAGCTTAGCGCTAGGAGATACGCAGTATTTT
CASSLALGDTQYF
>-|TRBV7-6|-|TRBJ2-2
TGTGCCAGCAGCCGATCGGGAGAGCTGTTTTTT
CASSRSGELFF
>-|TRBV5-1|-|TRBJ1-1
TGCGCCAGCAGCTTTTTTAGGACAGATACTGAAGCTTTCTTT
CASSFFRTDTEAFF
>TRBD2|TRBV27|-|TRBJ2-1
TGTGCCAGCAGTCTTACTAGCGGGATTAACAATGAGCAGTTCTTC
CASSLTSGINNEQFF
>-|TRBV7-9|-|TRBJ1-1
TGTGCCAGCAGGTATGGGGACAACAATGAAGCTTTCTTT
CASRYGDNNEAFF
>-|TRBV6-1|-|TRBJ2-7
TGTGCCACCCTAGGACAGATCTACGAGCAGTACTTC
CATLGQIYEQYF
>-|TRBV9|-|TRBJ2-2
TGTGCCAGCAGCGTAGTAAGCACCGGGGAGCTGTTTTTT
CASSVVSTGELFF
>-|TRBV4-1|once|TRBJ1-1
TGCGCCAGCAGCCAAGTTTTAGAACGCAGTAACACTGAAGCTTTCTTT
CASSQVLERSNTEAFF
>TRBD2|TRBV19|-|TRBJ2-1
TGTGCCAGTAGTATCACTAGCGGGAGAAGCAATGAGCAGTTCTTC
CASSITSGRSNEQFF
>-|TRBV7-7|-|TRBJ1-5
TGTGCCAGCAGCTTCAGGCTGTTACTCAATCAGCCCCAGCATTTT
CASSFRLLLNQPQHF
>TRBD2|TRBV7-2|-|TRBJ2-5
TGTGCCAGCAGCTTAATGGTCGGGAGGGCCTATGAGACCCAGTACTTC
CASSLMVGRAYETQYF
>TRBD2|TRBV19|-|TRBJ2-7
TGTGCCAGTAGTAGCGGACTAGCAGTCTGGTACGAGCAGTACTTC
CASSSGLAVWYEQYF
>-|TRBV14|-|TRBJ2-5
TGTGCCAGCAGCCTCCTGGGCGGGGAAGAGACCCAGTACTTC
CASSLLGGEETQYF
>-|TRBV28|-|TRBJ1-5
TGTGCTACCCTTCCGGGCCATACATCTGCCAATCAGCCCCAGCATTTT
CATLPGHTSANQPQHF
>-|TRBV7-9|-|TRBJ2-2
TGTGCCAGCAGCTTAGTGCAGGGGAGTACCGGGGAGCTGTTTTTT
CASSLVQGSTGELFF
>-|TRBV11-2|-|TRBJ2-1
TGTGCCAGCAGCTTAGGGCCGTACAATGAGCAGTTCTTC
CASSLGPYNEQFF
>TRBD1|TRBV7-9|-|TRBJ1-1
TGTGCCAGCAGACGACAGGGCTTGAACACTGAAGCTTTCTTT
CASRRQGLNTEAFF